This TCR beta chain was sequenced for a study of cytotoxic CD8 clonotypes in ibrutinib-treated CLL (dated by TCRdb to the early 2020s). In terms of the full investigation: The cohort included around 16 treatment-naive and eleven to twelve relapsed/refractory patients; around 18 were IGHV unmutated. Responses were partial in roughly 25 patients and complete in 2; after median around 68 months follow-up, roughly 14 stayed in remission and about twelve progressed. Response samples were taken after a median of roughly a year on treatment, ranging from roughly 6 to 36 months. On average, each sample yielded roughly 260,000 productive templates and over 90,000 productive rearrangements. Of the approximately 90 people in the trial, 26 had longitudinal samples available. Cryopreserved peripheral blood mononuclear cells were obtained before treatment, at response, and at either sustained remission or disease progression. General findings and caveats noted by the study authors: At baseline, clonality was higher than in age-matched healthy donors and showed a strong correlation with circulating CD8+ T-cell counts. Public clonotypes were found to be uncommon and were observed to contract or remain stable during treatment; the increase in clonality was shown to reflect expansion of private clonotypes at ibrutinib response. Clonality increased at ibrutinib response, stayed stable in sustained remission, and fell back toward baseline at progression. Sustained-remission and progressing patients did not have matched sampling times, and lymph node repertoires were not examined.

Each clonotype received, on average, approximately 9.9x coverage in deep resolution sequencing performed on a MiSeq, where the target depth lay between 1 in 1 million and 1 in 200,000 T cells. The immunoSEQ hsTCRB Kit was used to generate TCR beta libraries. In the original analysis: ImmunoSEQ Data Assistant and ImmunoSEQ Analyzer were used for data analysis, and V, D and J genes were assigned according to IMGT definitions. Clonality was computed as one minus normalized Shannon entropy of productive rearrangement frequencies, ranging from 0 to 1. Only overrepresented clonotypes making up at least 0.05% of each patient's repertoire were included in the public clonotype analysis. Some 14 age-matched healthy donor repertoires from immuneACCESS served as clonality controls. Not all clones reach the TCRdb copy of this immuneACCESS table, which keeps in-frame sequences only. Checked studies attribute under half of the gap to unresolved V genes and leave the rest unexplained. Clone size and the V and J calls come from that table; the DNA yielded D and trimming. Recorded for this sample are around 310,000 clones; around four fifths of them occurred a single time. Jointly, the top ten make up approximately 7% of the sample.

V is clipped by 5 bases and J by 6 bases, and the sequence between their germline boundaries is 17 bases long. For CDR1 and CDR2, the germline V gene lists SGHNT and YENEEA. From the cysteine up to the phenylalanine, the CDR3 has a length of 14 residues. The kept DNA is CDR3 alone, 42 bases in frame from the first base. About this clone itself: No antigen is known for it. Base qualities were left out, and no much larger clone turns up one base away.

Roughly 2 micrograms of genomic DNA were extracted from cryopreserved PBMCs for TCR beta library preparation. Longitudinal blood samples from CLL patients on ibrutinib monotherapy underwent high-throughput TCR beta sequencing. The patients took part in an open-label, single-center phase 2 trial of ibrutinib monotherapy. Sequenced here: PBMCs, sampled before ibrutinib treatment. The sequence joins TRBV11-3 to TRBJ2-7; TRBD2 is possibly the D segment (6 matching bases). The TCR comes from a human donor with chronic lymphocytic leukemia. CDR3 protein: CASSPMLAAGEQYF. In nucleotide form, the sequence is TGTGCCAGCAGCCCCATGTTAGCGGCGGGCGAGCAGTACTTC.